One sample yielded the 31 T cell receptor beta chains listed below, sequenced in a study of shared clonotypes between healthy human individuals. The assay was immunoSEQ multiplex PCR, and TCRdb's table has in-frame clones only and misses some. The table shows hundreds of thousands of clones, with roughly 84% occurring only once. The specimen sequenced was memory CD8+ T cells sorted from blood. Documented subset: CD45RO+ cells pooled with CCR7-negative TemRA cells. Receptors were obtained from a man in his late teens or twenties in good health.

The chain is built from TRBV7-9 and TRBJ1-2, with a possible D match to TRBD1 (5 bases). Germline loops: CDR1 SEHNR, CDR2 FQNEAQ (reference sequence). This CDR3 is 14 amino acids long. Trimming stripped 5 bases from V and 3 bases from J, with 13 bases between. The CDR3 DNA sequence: TGTGCCAGCAGCCTGGGGCCGATGGACTATGGCTACACCTTC. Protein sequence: CASSLGPMDYGYTF.

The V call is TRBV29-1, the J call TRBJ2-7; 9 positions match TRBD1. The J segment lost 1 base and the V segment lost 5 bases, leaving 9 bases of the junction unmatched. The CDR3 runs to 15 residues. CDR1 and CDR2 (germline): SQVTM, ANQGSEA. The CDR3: CSVRTDRGRSYEQYF. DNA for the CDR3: TGCAGCGTTCGAACCGACAGGGGGAGATCCTACGAGCAGTACTTC.

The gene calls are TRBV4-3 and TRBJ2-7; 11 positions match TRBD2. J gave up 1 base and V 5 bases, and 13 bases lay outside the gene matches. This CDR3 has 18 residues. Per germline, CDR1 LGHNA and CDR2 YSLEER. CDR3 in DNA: TGCGCCAGCAGCTTCCTACCACTAGCGGGAGAAGCATCCTACGAGCAGTACTTC. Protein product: CASSFLPLAGEASYEQYF.

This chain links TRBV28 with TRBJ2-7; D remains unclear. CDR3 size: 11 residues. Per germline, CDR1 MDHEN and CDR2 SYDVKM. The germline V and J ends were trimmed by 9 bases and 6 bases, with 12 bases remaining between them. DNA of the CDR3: TGTGCCAGTTCGGGTATGGGCGAGCAGTACTTC. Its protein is CASSGMGEQYF.

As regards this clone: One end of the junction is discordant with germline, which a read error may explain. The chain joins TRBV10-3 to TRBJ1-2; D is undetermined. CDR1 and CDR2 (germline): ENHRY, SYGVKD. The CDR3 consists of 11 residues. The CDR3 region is CAINEPYGYTF. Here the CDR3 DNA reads TGTGCCATCAATGAGCCGTATGGCTACACCTTC.

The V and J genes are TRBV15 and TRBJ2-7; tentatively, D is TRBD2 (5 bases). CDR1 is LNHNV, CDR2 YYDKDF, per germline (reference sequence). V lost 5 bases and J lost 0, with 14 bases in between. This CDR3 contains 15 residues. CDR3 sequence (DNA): TGTGCCACCAGCCAGGACCTAGGGAGCTCCTACGAGCAGTACTTC. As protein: CATSQDLGSSYEQYF.

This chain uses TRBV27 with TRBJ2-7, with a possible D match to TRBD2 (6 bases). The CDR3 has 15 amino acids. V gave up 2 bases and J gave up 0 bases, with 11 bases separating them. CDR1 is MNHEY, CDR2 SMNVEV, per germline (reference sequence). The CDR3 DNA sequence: TGTGCCAGCAGTTTAGGGGGGTGGAGCTCCTACGAGCAGTACTTC. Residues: CASSLGGWSSYEQYF.

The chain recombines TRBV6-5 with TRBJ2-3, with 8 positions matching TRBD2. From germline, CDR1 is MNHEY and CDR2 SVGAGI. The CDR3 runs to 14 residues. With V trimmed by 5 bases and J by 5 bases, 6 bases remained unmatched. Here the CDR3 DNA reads TGTGCCAGCAGTAGCGGGGGTTCCGTAGATACGCAGTATTTT. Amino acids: CASSSGGSVDTQYF.

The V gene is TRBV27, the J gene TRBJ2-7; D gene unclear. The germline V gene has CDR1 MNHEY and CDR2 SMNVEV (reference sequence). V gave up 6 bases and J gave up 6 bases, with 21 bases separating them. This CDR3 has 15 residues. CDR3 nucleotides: TGTGCCAGCAGACCAACGGGTCCCCCTACTATCGAGCAGTACTTC. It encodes CASRPTGPPTIEQYF.

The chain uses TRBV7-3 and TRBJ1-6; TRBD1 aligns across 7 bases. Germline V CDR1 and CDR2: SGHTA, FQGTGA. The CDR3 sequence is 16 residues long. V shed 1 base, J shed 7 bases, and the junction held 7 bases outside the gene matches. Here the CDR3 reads CASSLKSTTGNSPLHF. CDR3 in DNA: TGTGCCAGCAGCTTAAAATCCACGACAGGGAATTCACCCCTCCACTTT.

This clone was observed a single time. The CDR3 spells CSVAETSGRLYEQYF. CDR3 nucleotides: TGCAGCGTTGCCGAGACTAGCGGGAGGCTCTACGAGCAGTACTTC. The chain couples TRBV29-1 to TRBJ2-7; 13 positions agree with TRBD2. Trimming took 4 bases from V and 3 from J; bases not matched to a gene: 6. The CDR3 extends over 15 amino acids. Germline V gene data show CDR1 as SQVTM and CDR2 as ANQGSEA.

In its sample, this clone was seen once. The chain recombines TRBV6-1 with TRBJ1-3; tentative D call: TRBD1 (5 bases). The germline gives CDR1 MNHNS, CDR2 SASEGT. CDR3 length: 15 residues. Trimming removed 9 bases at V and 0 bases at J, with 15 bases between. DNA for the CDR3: TGTGCCAGTGGGGTCCAGGGAGACTCTGGAAACACCATATATTTT. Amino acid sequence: CASGVQGDSGNTIYF.

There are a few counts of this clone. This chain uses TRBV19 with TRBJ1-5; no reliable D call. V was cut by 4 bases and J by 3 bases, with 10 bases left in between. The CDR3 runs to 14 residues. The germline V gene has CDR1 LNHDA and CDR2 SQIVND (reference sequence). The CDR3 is CASSSRSDNQPQHF. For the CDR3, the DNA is TGTGCCAGTAGTAGTAGGTCCGACAATCAGCCCCAGCATTTT. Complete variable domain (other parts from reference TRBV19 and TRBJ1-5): DGGITQSPKYLFRKEGQNVTLSCEQNLNHDAMYWYRQDPGQGLRLIYYSQIVNDFQKGDIAEGYSVSREKKESFPLTVTSAQKNPTAFYLCASSSRSDNQPQHFGDGTRLSIL.

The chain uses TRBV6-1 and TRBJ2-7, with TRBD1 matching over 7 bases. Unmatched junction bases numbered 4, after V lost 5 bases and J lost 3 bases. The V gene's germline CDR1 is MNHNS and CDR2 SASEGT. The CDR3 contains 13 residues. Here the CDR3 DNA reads TGTGCCAGCAGTCACAGGGGAGTCTACGAGCAGTACTTC. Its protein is CASSHRGVYEQYF.

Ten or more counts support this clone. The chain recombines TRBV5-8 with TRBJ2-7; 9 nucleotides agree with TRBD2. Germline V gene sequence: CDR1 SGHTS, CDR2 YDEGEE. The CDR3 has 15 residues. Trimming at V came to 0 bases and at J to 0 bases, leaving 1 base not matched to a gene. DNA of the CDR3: TGTGCCAGCAGCTTGGGGACTAGCGACTCCTACGAGCAGTACTTC. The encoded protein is CASSLGTSDSYEQYF.

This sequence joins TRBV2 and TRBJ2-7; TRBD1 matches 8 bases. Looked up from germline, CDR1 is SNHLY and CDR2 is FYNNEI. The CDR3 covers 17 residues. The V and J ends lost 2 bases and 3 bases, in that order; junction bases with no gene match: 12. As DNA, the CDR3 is TGTGCCAGCAGTGAATTACTTTGGACAGGGTTCGGCTACGAGCAGTACTTC. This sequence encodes CASSELLWTGFGYEQYF.

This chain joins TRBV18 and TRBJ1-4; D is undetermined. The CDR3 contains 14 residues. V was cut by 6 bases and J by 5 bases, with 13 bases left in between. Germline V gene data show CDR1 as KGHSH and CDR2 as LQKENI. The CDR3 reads CASSQGFTNEKLFF. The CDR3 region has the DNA TGTGCCAGCTCGCAAGGTTTTACGAATGAAAAACTGTTTTTT.

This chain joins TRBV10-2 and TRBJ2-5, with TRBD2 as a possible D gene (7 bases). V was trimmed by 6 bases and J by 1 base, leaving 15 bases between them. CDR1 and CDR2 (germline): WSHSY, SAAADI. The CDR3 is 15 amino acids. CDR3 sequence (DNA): TGCGCCAGCAGCCCCCTGGGGGGGCTCCAAGAGACCCAGTACTTC. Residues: CASSPLGGLQETQYF.

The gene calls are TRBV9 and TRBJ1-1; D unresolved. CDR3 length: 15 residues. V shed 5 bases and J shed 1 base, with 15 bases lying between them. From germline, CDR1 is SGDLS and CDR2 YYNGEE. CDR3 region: CASSDLRQANTEAFF. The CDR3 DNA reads TGTGCCAGCAGTGACCTCCGGCAGGCGAACACTGAAGCTTTCTTT.

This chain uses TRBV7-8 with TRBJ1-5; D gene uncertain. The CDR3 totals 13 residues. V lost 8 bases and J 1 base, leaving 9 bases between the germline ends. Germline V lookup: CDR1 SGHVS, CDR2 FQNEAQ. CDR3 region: CASGGFSNQPQHF. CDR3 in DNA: TGTGCCAGCGGAGGGTTCAGCAATCAGCCCCAGCATTTT. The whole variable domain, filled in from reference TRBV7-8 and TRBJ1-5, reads GAGVSQSPRYKVAKRGQDVALRCDPISGHVSLFWYQQALGQGPEFLTYFQNEAQLDKSGLPSDRFFAERPEGSVSTLKIQRTQQEDSAVYLCASGGFSNQPQHFGDGTRLSIL.

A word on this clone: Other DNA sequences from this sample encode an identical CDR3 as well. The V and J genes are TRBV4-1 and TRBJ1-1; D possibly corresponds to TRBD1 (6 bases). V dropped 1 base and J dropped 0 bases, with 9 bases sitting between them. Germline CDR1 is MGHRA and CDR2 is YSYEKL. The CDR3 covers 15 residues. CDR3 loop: CASSQGRGLNTEAFF. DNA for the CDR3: TGCGCCAGCAGCCAAGGCCGGGGGCTGAACACTGAAGCTTTCTTT.

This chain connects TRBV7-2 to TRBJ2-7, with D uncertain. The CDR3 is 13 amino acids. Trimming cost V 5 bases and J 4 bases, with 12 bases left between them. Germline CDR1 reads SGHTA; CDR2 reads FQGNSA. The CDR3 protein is CASSLLKGYEQYF. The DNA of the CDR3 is TGTGCCAGCAGCCTACTTAAGGGTTACGAGCAGTACTTC.

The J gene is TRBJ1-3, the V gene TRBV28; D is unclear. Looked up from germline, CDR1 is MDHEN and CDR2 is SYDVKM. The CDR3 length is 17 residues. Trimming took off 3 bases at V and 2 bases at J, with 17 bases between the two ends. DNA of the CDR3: TGTGCCAGCAGTTTTTTACCAGGACTGGGCGCTGGAAACACCATATATTTT. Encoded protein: CASSFLPGLGAGNTIYF.

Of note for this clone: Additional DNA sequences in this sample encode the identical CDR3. The CDR3 reads CASSVAAGPSYEQYF. Written as DNA, the CDR3 is TGTGCCAGCAGCGTAGCGGCGGGACCCTCCTACGAGCAGTACTTC. The V and J genes are TRBV9 and TRBJ2-7, with a weak D call TRBD2 (6 bases). The CDR3 consists of 15 residues. The ends were cut back, 0 bases at V and 0 bases at J, with 10 bases in the middle. Germline CDR1 and CDR2: SGDLS and YYNGEE.

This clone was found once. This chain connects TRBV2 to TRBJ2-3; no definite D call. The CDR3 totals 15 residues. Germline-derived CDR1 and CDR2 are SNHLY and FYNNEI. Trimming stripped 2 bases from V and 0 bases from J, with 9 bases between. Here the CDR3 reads CASSEWPASTDTQYF. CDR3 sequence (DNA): TGTGCCAGCAGTGAATGGCCCGCTAGCACAGATACGCAGTATTTT.

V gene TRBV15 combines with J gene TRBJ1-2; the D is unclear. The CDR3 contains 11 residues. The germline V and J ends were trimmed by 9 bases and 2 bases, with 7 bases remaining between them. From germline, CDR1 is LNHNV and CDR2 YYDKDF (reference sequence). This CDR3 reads CATLTNYGYTF. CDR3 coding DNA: TGTGCCACTCTAACCAACTATGGCTACACCTTC.

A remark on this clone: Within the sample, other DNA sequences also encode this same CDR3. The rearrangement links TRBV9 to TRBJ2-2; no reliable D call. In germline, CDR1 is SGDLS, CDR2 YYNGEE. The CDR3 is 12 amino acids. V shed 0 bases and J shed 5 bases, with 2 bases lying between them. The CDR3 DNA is TGTGCCAGCAGCGTAGGGACCGGGGAGCTGTTTTTT. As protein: CASSVGTGELFF. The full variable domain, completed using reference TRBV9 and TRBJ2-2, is DSGVTQTPKHLITATGQRVTLRCSPRSGDLSVYWYQQSLDQGLQFLIQYYNGEERAKGNILERFSAQQFPDLHSELNLSSLELGDSALYFCASSVGTGELFFGEGSRLTVL.

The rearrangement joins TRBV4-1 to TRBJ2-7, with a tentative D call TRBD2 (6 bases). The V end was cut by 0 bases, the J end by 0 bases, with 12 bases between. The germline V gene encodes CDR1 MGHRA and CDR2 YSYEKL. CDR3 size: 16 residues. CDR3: CASSQDHGGTSYEQYF. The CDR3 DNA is TGCGCCAGCAGCCAAGATCACGGCGGGACCTCCTACGAGCAGTACTTC.

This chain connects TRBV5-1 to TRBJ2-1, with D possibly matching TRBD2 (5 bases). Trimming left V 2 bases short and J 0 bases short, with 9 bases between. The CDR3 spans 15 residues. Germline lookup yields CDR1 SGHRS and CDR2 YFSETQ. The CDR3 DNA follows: TGCGCCAGCAGCTTAGCGGAAAACTCCTACAATGAGCAGTTCTTC. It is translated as CASSLAENSYNEQFF.

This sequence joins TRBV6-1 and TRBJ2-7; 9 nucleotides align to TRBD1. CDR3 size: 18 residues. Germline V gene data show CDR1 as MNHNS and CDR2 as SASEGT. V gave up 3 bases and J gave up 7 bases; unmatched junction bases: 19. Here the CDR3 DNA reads TGTGCCAGCAGTGACTTCTTTATCCGGGACAGGGAATCGGGGGAGCAGTACTTC. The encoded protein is CASSDFFIRDRESGEQYF.

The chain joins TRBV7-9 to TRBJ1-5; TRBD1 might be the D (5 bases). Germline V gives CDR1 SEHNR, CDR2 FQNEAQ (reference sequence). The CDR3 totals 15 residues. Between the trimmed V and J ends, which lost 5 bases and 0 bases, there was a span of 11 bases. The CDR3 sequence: CASSVETDSNQPQHF. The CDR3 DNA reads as TGTGCCAGCAGCGTCGAGACAGATAGCAATCAGCCCCAGCATTTT.